Listed here is a single TCR beta chain. Data came from immunoSEQ multiplex PCR; TCRdb stores just in-frame clones and leaves some out. Of about 73,000 clones listed, around 80% are singletons. CDR1 is SGHTA, CDR2 FQGNSA, per germline. This CDR3 region has 13 residues. V shed 2 bases, J shed 6 bases, and the junction held 4 bases outside the gene matches. This record comes from a study of blood T cell repertoires in COVID-19. For the study at large: T cells, B-cell-depleted T cells, or PBMCs supplied cDNA or gDNA.

Sequenced: peripheral blood. The sequence was obtained from a man in his fifties or sixties with active COVID-19. The chain is built from TRBV7-2 and TRBJ2-7; 7 nucleotides line up with TRBD1. The CDR3 DNA reads as TGTGCCAGCAGCTTACTAAGGGGGCGCGAGCAGTACTTC. Its translation is CASSLLRGREQYF.